A single T cell receptor (beta chain) is shown here with its context. The repertoire was sequenced with immunoSEQ multiplex PCR; TCRdb's copy has only in-frame clones and lacks some. Of 45,000 to 60,000 clones listed, about 83% are singletons. This entry belongs to a study of OX40 agonist ivuxolimab in advanced cancers. The overall study: Mean age around 60 years, range roughly 20 to 85; roughly 82% male. Under the entry rules, prior anti-PD-1, anti-PD-L1 or anti-CTLA-4 therapy was allowed, and more than 35% had some.

The CDR3 has 18 amino acids. The ends lost 4 bases at V and 1 base at J; junction bases unmatched: 10. CDR1 SGHKS and CDR2 YYEKEE come from the germline V gene (reference sequence). This receptor was taken from an adult with an advanced solid tumor such as melanoma, head and neck, liver or kidney cancer. This chain links TRBV5-5 with TRBJ2-5, with 13 bases that match TRBD2. Sequenced here: CD4+ or CD8+ T cells sorted from blood, sampled in a trial of the OX40 agonist ivuxolimab. CDR3 sequence (DNA): TGTGCCAGCAGCCGCCGGACTAGCGGGAGCCCCTCCCAAGAGACCCAGTACTTC. This codes for CASSRRTSGSPSQETQYF.